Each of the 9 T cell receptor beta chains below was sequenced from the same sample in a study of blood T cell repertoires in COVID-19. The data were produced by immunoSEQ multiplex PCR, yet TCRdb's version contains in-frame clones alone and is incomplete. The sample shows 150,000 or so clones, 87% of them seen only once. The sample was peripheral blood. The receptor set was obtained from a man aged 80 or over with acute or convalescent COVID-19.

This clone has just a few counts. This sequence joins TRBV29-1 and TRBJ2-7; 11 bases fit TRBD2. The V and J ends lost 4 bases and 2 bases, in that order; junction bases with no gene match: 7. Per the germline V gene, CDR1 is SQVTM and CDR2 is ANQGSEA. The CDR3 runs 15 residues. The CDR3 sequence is CSVVRGLAGTYEQYF. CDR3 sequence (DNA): TGCAGCGTTGTCCGTGGACTAGCGGGTACCTACGAGCAGTACTTC.

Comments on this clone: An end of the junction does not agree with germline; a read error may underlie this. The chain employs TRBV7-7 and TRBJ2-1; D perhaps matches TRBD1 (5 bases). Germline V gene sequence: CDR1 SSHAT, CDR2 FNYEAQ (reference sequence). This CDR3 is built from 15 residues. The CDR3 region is CASSLGQGLDNEQFF. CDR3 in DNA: TGTGCTAGCAGCTTAGGGCAGGGTTTGGACAATGAGCAGTTCTTC.

CDR3 bases: TGTGCCAGCAGCTTACCCGGGGGGGCAGTGGGGCAGTACTTC. It specifies CASSLPGGAVGQYF. The V and J genes are TRBV7-9 and TRBJ2-7; TRBD2 matches at 8 bases. The CDR3 is 14 amino acids. Per germline, CDR1 SEHNR and CDR2 FQNEAQ (reference sequence). V lost 2 bases and J lost 9; bases outside the gene matches: 9. The variable domain in full, with the rest retrieved from reference TRBV7-9 and TRBJ2-7, is DTGVSQNPRHKITKRGQNVTFRCDPISEHNRLYWYRQTLGQGPEFLTYFQNEAQLEKSRLLSDRFSAERPKGSFSTLEIQRTEQGDSAMYLCASSLPGGAVGQYFGPGTRLTVT.

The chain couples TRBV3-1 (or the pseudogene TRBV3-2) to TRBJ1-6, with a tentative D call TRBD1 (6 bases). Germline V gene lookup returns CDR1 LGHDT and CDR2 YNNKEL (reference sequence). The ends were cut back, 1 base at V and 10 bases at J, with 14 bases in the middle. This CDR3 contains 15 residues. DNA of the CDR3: TGTGCCAGCAGCCAAGGGGGGCCCCACTACTCACCCCTCCACTTT. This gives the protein CASSQGGPHYSPLHF.

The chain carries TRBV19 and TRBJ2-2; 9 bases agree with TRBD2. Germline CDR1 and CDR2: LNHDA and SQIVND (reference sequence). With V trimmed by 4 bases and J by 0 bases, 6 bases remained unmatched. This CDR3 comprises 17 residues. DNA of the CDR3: TGTGCCAGTAGTACCAAGCGACTAGCGGCGAACACCGGGGAGCTGTTTTTT. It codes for CASSTKRLAANTGELFF.

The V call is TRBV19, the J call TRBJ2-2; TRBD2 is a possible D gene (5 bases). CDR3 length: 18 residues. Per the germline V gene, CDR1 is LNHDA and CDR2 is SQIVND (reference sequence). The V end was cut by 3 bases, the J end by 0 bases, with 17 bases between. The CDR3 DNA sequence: TGTGCCAGTAGTATGCGGGCGGTCGGTAGCGCGAACACCGGGGAGCTGTTTTTT. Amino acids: CASSMRAVGSANTGELFF.

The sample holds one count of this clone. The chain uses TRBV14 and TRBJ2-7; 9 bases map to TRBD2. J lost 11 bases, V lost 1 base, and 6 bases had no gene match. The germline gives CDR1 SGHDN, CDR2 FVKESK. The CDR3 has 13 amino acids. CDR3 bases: TGTGCCAGCAGCCAAGGGACTAGCGATGTGAAGTACTTC. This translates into CASSQGTSDVKYF.

This CDR3 is CASSEMGAAEAFF. The DNA for the CDR3 is TGTGCCAGCAGTGAAATGGGGGCTGCTGAAGCTTTCTTT. This chain connects TRBV2 to TRBJ1-1, with a weak D call TRBD1 (6 bases). Germline loops: CDR1 SNHLY, CDR2 FYNNEI. This CDR3 region has 13 residues. The germline V and J ends were trimmed by 2 bases and 6 bases, with 10 bases remaining between them. The entire variable domain, with the rest obtained from reference TRBV2 and TRBJ1-1, is as follows: EPEVTQTPSHQVTQMGQEVILRCVPISNHLYFYWYRQILGQKVEFLVSFYNNEISEKSEIFDDQFSVERPDGSNFTLKIRSTKLEDSAMYFCASSEMGAAEAFFGQGTRLTVV.

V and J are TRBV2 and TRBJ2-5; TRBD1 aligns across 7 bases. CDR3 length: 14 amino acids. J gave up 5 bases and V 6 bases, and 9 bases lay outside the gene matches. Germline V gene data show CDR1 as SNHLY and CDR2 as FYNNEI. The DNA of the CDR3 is TGTGCCAGCAGGGCGACAGGGCCTGGGGAGACCCAGTACTTC. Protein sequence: CASRATGPGETQYF.